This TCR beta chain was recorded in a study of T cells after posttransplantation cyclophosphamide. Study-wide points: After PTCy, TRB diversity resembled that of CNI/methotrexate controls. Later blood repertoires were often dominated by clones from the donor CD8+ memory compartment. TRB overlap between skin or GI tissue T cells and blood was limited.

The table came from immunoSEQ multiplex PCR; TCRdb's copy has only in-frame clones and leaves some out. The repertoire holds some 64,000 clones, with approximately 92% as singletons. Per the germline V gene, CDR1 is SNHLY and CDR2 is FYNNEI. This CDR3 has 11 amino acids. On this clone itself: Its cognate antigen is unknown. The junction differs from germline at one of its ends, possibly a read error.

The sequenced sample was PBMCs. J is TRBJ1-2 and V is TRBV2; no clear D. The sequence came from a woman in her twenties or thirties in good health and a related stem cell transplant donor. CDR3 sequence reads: CASSEARAANF. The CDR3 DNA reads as TGTGCCAGCAGTGAAGCGAGGGCGGCGAACTTC.